These 10 T cell receptor beta chains were sequenced from one sample in a study of control samples from healthy donors and cancer patients. Profiled with immunoSEQ multiplex PCR; TCRdb holds only in-frame clones, not every one. The sample has 200,000 to 250,000 clones; about 94% are singletons. Sequences were obtained from blood. These TCRs come from a man aged 45-65 years in good health.

V gene TRBV5-1 combines with J gene TRBJ2-7; 9 nucleotides line up with TRBD1. CDR1 is SGHRS and CDR2 is YFSETQ in the germline V gene. Unmatched junction bases numbered 10, after V lost 4 bases and J lost 5 bases. The CDR3 is 15 residues long. The CDR3 coding sequence is TGCGCCAGCAGCGGAGGGACAGGGAGTTGGAACGAGCAGTACTTC. Its protein product is CASSGGTGSWNEQYF.

The chain joins TRBV7-9 to TRBJ2-2; 7 nucleotides align to TRBD1. V was pared by 5 bases and J by 0 bases, with 3 bases of the junction left unmatched. The CDR3 has 15 residues. Germline-derived CDR1 and CDR2 are SEHNR and FQNEAQ (reference sequence). The CDR3 nucleotides are TGTGCCAGCAGCCCAGGGGGATCGAACACCGGGGAGCTGTTTTTT. It yields the protein CASSPGGSNTGELFF. Based on the CDR3 plus reference TRBV7-9 and TRBJ2-2, the full variable domain is DTGVSQNPRHKITKRGQNVTFRCDPISEHNRLYWYRQTLGQGPEFLTYFQNEAQLEKSRLLSDRFSAERPKGSFSTLEIQRTEQGDSAMYLCASSPGGSNTGELFFGEGSRLTVL.

The V and J genes are TRBV5-1 and TRBJ1-2; 7 bases align to TRBD1. V was pared by 7 bases and J by 5 bases, with 8 bases of the junction left unmatched. There are 13 residues in the CDR3. Germline CDR1 reads SGHRS; CDR2 reads YFSETQ. CDR3 nucleotide sequence: TGCGCCAGCCAGCGACAGGGAGGGTATGGCTACACCTTC. Translation: CASQRQGGYGYTF.

This chain uses TRBV5-1 with TRBJ1-2, with 7 bases that match TRBD1. V was pared by 4 bases and J by 6 bases, with 9 bases of the junction left unmatched. The germline gives CDR1 SGHRS, CDR2 YFSETQ. This CDR3 spans 14 amino acids. The DNA for the CDR3 is TGCGCCAGCAGCCTGTCTGGGGACAGACATGGCTACACCTTC. As protein: CASSLSGDRHGYTF. The variable domain in full, with the rest retrieved from reference TRBV5-1 and TRBJ1-2, is KAGVTQTPRYLIKTRGQQVTLSCSPISGHRSVSWYQQTPGQGLQFLFEYFSETQRNKGNFPGRFSGRQFSNSRSEMNVSTLELGDSALYLCASSLSGDRHGYTFGSGTRLTVV.

This rearrangement joins TRBV5-6 to TRBJ1-4; no clear D. Trimming stripped 2 bases from V and 7 bases from J, with 15 bases between. The germline V gene has CDR1 SGHDT and CDR2 YYEEEE. This CDR3 is 15 amino acids long. This chain's CDR3 is CASSFGRGKGEKLFF. In nucleotides, the CDR3 is TGTGCCAGCAGCTTTGGCCGAGGAAAGGGTGAAAAACTGTTTTTT.

The V call is TRBV6-6, the J call TRBJ2-7; tentative D call: TRBD2 (6 bases). V lost 6 bases and J 7 bases, leaving 22 bases between the germline ends. The CDR3 contains 15 residues. In germline, CDR1 is MNHNY, CDR2 SVGAGI (reference sequence). The CDR3, as DNA: TGTGCCAGCAGGCCACTTTCGGCGGGGCTGGGTGAGCAGTACTTC. It specifies CASRPLSAGLGEQYF.

This clone was seen just once. The chain is built from TRBV7-9 and TRBJ2-1; D is perhaps TRBD1 (6 bases). The CDR3 length is 14 residues. Between the trimmed V and J ends, which lost 0 bases and 6 bases, there was a span of 9 bases. Looked up from germline, CDR1 is SEHNR and CDR2 is FQNEAQ (reference sequence). For the CDR3, the DNA is TGTGCCAGCAGCTTAGCACAGGGTATCAATGAGCAGTTCTTC. Amino acids: CASSLAQGINEQFF. Using reference TRBV7-9 and TRBJ2-1 for the parts outside the CDR3, the full variable domain is DTGVSQNPRHKITKRGQNVTFRCDPISEHNRLYWYRQTLGQGPEFLTYFQNEAQLEKSRLLSDRFSAERPKGSFSTLEIQRTEQGDSAMYLCASSLAQGINEQFFGPGTRLTVL.

The V and J genes are TRBV28 and TRBJ1-1; D is possibly TRBD1 (6 bases). The CDR3 is made up of 15 amino acids. V lost 2 bases and J lost 1, with 11 bases in between. CDR1 is MDHEN, CDR2 SYDVKM, per germline. CDR3 coding DNA: TGTGCCAGCAGTTTAGGGACAACCTCGAACACTGAAGCTTTCTTT. This codes for CASSLGTTSNTEAFF.

The rearrangement links TRBV15 to TRBJ2-1; the D is unclear. CDR1 is LNHNV, CDR2 YYDKDF, per germline (reference sequence). The length of the CDR3 is 16 residues. V gave up 0 bases and J gave up 0 bases, with 9 bases separating them. The CDR3 protein is CATSRDGGSSYNEQFF. CDR3 in DNA: TGTGCCACCAGCAGAGATGGCGGAAGCTCCTACAATGAGCAGTTCTTC. Using reference TRBV15 and TRBJ2-1 for the parts outside the CDR3, the full variable domain is DAMVIQNPRYQVTQFGKPVTLSCSQTLNHNVMYWYQQKSSQAPKLLFHYYDKDFNNEADTPDNFQSRRPNTSFCFLDIRSPGLGDTAMYLCATSRDGGSSYNEQFFGPGTRLTVL.

This clone has just one count. CDR3 residues: CASSPRVWQGGNTIYF. The CDR3 DNA reads TGTGCCAGCAGTCCGAGGGTATGGCAGGGAGGAAACACCATATATTTT. The chain joins TRBV28 to TRBJ1-3, with a weak D call TRBD1 (5 bases). Trimming left V 5 bases short and J 4 bases short, with 18 bases between. This CDR3 comprises 16 residues. The germline V gene encodes CDR1 MDHEN and CDR2 SYDVKM.